These 15 T cell receptor beta chains originate from one sample sequenced in a study of cytomegalovirus exposure and HLA in healthy donors. It was with 60 Vbeta and 13 Jbeta primers that the PCR ran. TCRdb keeps only in-frame clones here, not all; method: immunoSEQ multiplex PCR. The sample lists 150,000 or so clones; about 80% were seen once. Specimen: PBMCs. The receptors originated from a man younger than 45 in good health and CMV-seropositive.

This clone has only one observation. V is TRBV5-1 and J is TRBJ1-2, with 9 bases identical to TRBD1. There are 12 residues in the CDR3. Germline loops: CDR1 SGHRS, CDR2 YFSETQ. With V trimmed by 4 bases and J by 6 bases, 1 base remained unmatched. Here the CDR3 DNA reads TGCGCCAGCAGCAGGACAGGGGATGGCTACACCTTC. Its translation: CASSRTGDGYTF.

The rearrangement joins TRBV4-2 to TRBJ1-4; D is unclear. The CDR3 sequence is 16 residues long. V lost 0 bases to trimming and J lost 0 bases, with 8 bases between them. CDR1 is LGHNA and CDR2 is YNFKEQ in the germline V gene. The chain's CDR3 is CASSQDLAATNEKLFF. Here the CDR3 DNA reads TGTGCCAGCAGCCAAGATTTGGCCGCAACTAATGAAAAACTGTTTTTT.

The V call is TRBV7-2, the J call TRBJ1-4; 12 nucleotides agree with TRBD1. Germline V gene data show CDR1 as SGHTA and CDR2 as FQGNSA. Losses at the gene ends were 5 bases for V and 8 bases for J; bases not matched to a gene: 15. This CDR3 comprises 18 residues. CDR3 region: CASSPPGQGASRSEKLFF. The CDR3 nucleotides read TGTGCCAGCAGCCCCCCGGGACAGGGGGCGAGTCGATCCGAAAAACTGTTTTTT.

The DNA for the CDR3 is TGCAGTGCACCACTAGCGGAGCAGTTCTTC. It is translated as CSAPLAEQFF. V and J are TRBV20-1 and TRBJ2-1; 7 bases agree with TRBD2. Germline loops: CDR1 DFQATT, CDR2 SNEGSKA (reference sequence). With 6 bases clipped from V and 10 bases from J, the junction kept 3 bases outside the gene matches. This CDR3 comprises 10 residues.

This clone showed up just a few times. CDR3 nucleotide sequence: TGTGCCAGCAGCTTAGTTCAGGGCTCGGGCGAGCAGTACTTC. Amino acid sequence: CASSLVQGSGEQYF. The V gene is TRBV7-9, the J gene TRBJ2-7, with D tentatively TRBD1 (5 bases). V was trimmed by 1 base and J by 6 bases, leaving 13 bases between them. CDR1 is SEHNR and CDR2 is FQNEAQ in the germline V gene (reference sequence). The CDR3 spans 14 residues.

This clone was seen only once. The chain employs TRBV7-6 and TRBJ2-2, with TRBD1 matching over 11 bases. The CDR3 totals 16 residues. Germline V lookup: CDR1 SGHVS, CDR2 FNYEAQ. J was trimmed by 5 bases and V by 5 bases; bases with no gene match: 7. CDR3 in amino acids: CASSTGGTGGTGELFF. The CDR3 nucleotides read TGTGCCAGCAGCACCGGCGGGACAGGGGGGACCGGGGAGCTGTTTTTT. Full variable domain (remainder filled in from reference TRBV7-6 and TRBJ2-2): GAGVSQSPRYKVTKRGQDVALRCDPISGHVSLYWYRQALGQGPEFLTYFNYEAQQDKSGLPNDRFSAERPEGSISTLTIQRTEQRDSAMYRCASSTGGTGGTGELFFGEGSRLTVL.

This clone came up a few times. The chain combines TRBV28 with TRBJ1-2; 7 nucleotides line up with TRBD1. The V gene end was trimmed by 6 bases and the J gene end by 4 bases; junction bases not matched to a gene: 11. CDR1 MDHEN and CDR2 SYDVKM come from the germline V gene. The CDR3 spans 15 residues. The CDR3 loop is CASRIGGTAAYGYTF. The CDR3 nucleotides read TGTGCCAGCAGAATAGGGGGGACAGCCGCCTATGGCTACACCTTC.

The gene calls are TRBV6-1 and TRBJ2-1; D is unresolved. The CDR3 consists of 16 residues. Looked up from germline, CDR1 is MNHNS and CDR2 is SASEGT. Trimming pared 4 bases from V and 8 bases from J, leaving 21 bases between. In nucleotides, the CDR3 is TGTGCCAGCAGTGGTTGGGTGAGCAGGAACTCCTATGAGCAGTTCTTC. It codes for CASSGWVSRNSYEQFF.

The chain has TRBV5-4 and TRBJ2-5; TRBD2 agrees at 9 bases. The trim removed 3 bases at V and 2 bases at J, leaving 14 bases unmatched. From germline, CDR1 is SGHNT and CDR2 YYREEE (reference sequence). The length of the CDR3 is 18 residues. The CDR3 coding sequence is TGTGCCAGCAGCTCCAAAACCCTTAGCGGGGGTCATCAAGAGACCCAGTACTTC. Its protein product is CASSSKTLSGGHQETQYF.

The chain recombines TRBV23-1 with TRBJ2-5; 7 nucleotides agree with TRBD1. TRBV23-1 falls under the ORF class, with uncertain function. V lost 3 bases to trimming and J lost 9 bases; unmatched junction nucleotides: 16. This CDR3 spans 16 amino acids. For the CDR3, the DNA is TGCGCCAGCAGTCATCCACCGGGACAGCATGTCCAGGCCCAGTACTTC. Its protein is CASSHPPGQHVQAQYF.

CDR3 nucleotides: TGTGCCACTGGAACGGGACAGGGGGCCTACGAGCAGTACTTC. Translating it yields CATGTGQGAYEQYF. The V gene is TRBV10-3, the J gene TRBJ2-5, with TRBD1 matching 11 bases. The J call may not be correct, given that the DNA end is closer to TRBJ2-7. Germline lookup yields CDR1 ENHRY and CDR2 SYGVKD. This CDR3 contains 14 residues.

V gene TRBV4-2 combines with J gene TRBJ2-2, with TRBD2 identical over 12 bases. The V and J ends lost 1 base and 9 bases, in that order; junction bases with no gene match: 3. From germline, CDR1 is LGHNA and CDR2 YNFKEQ. CDR3 size: 15 residues. CDR3 DNA sequence: TGTGCCAGCAGCCAAGGGACTAGCGGGATCAGGGAGCTGTTTTTT. Protein sequence: CASSQGTSGIRELFF.

This clone was recorded a few times. This rearrangement joins TRBV5-4 to TRBJ2-7; TRBD2 matches at 9 bases. The CDR3 is 16 amino acids. With 0 bases clipped from V and 3 bases from J, the junction kept 7 bases outside the gene matches. CDR1 is SGHNT and CDR2 is YYREEE in the germline V gene (reference sequence). The CDR3 loop is CASSLDLAGGNYEQYF. The CDR3 DNA follows: TGTGCCAGCAGCTTGGACCTCGCGGGAGGGAACTACGAGCAGTACTTC.

The V and J genes are TRBV5-1 and TRBJ1-2; D ambiguous. This CDR3 spans 13 amino acids. Germline V gene data show CDR1 as SGHRS and CDR2 as YFSETQ. The V and J ends lost 2 bases and 2 bases respectively, with 7 bases between them. The CDR3 coding sequence is TGCGCCAGCAGCTTTCGGGAGAACTATGGCTACACCTTC. Translating gives CASSFRENYGYTF. Together with reference TRBV5-1 and TRBJ1-2, the CDR3 gives the full variable domain: KAGVTQTPRYLIKTRGQQVTLSCSPISGHRSVSWYQQTPGQGLQFLFEYFSETQRNKGNFPGRFSGRQFSNSRSEMNVSTLELGDSALYLCASSFRENYGYTFGSGTRLTVV.

This rearrangement joins TRBV5-1 to TRBJ1-3, with 10 positions matching TRBD1. The CDR3 runs 16 residues. CDR1 and CDR2 from the germline V gene are SGHRS and YFSETQ. The J segment lost 6 bases and the V segment lost 5 bases, leaving 11 bases of the junction unmatched. CDR3 in amino acids: CASRNRQGAYENTIYF. The CDR3 bases are TGCGCCAGCAGAAACCGACAGGGGGCATACGAAAACACCATATATTTT.